This T cell receptor (beta chain) is drawn from a study of regulatory T cells in long-lasting Graves disease (dated by TCRdb to the early 2020s). In terms of the full investigation: To count as having persistent Graves' disease, a patient had to have received antithyroid drug treatment for over 5 years with TSH receptor autoantibodies remaining persistently positive. Persistent Graves' disease patients were compared with newly diagnosed Graves' disease patients by peripheral blood TCR sequencing and RNA sequencing. Persistent Graves' disease patients in the clinical cohort had taken antithyroid drugs for roughly ten years on average. The study was registered as a clinical trial and conducted in China. TCR sequencing covered roughly 13 persistent and some 20 newly diagnosed Graves' disease patients, 33 samples in total. Broader findings and caveats from the paper: Sequencing and analysis were restricted to the TCR beta chain. Peripheral blood alone was examined, since thyroid tissue, which constituted the primary lesion, could not be accessed. Patients with persistent disease shared more public clonotypes (approximately 2,500) than newly diagnosed patients did (approximately 1,000). Preferential use of TRBV28, TRBJ1-2 and TRBJ2-5 was observed in persistent disease, whereas TRBV20-1 and TRBJ2-1 were favored in newly diagnosed disease. As a limitation, the authors acknowledged that the small sample size may reduce accuracy. Persistent Graves' disease patients showed lower TCR Shannon entropy and fewer highly expanded clones than newly diagnosed patients, suggesting clonal expansion.

A word on this clonotype: Which antigen it targets is not known. Nothing much larger sits one base from this clone, and base qualities are not available.

The sample's time point label is to be understood as: persistent/refractory GD, antithyroid drugs over 5 years with positive TRAb. RNA was extracted from PBMCs in TRIzol for both TCR sequencing and RNA sequencing. Graves' disease was diagnosed according to American Thyroid Association guidelines. The patients came from an endocrinology department in Xi'an, China. Each patient gave approximately 10 milliliters of peripheral blood, collected in an EDTA anticoagulant tube. Ficoll Paque Plus density gradient separation was used to isolate PBMCs, and no additional T cell sorting was done. An Agilent 2100 Bioanalyzer and agarose gel were used to check RNA quality, and a NanoDrop 2000 was used to measure RNA concentration. The library was prepared using multiplex PCR. Sequenced using an Illumina HiSeq 4000. iRepertoire HTBI primers and Arm-PCR amplification of CDR3 regions were used to construct TCR beta libraries. Before sequencing, the PCR products underwent gel purification. As for the authors' bioinformatics: Gene usage analysis of CDR3 amino acid clonotypes relied on the approximately 60 TRBV and about 15 TRBJ segments identified across samples. COPE and FqMerger were used to merge filtered high-quality paired reads into contigs. BLAST was used to align contigs to IMGT TRBV, TRBD and TRBJ reference genes, with CDR3 defined following IMGT. Any clonotype with a frequency above 0.1% was counted as a highly expanded clone. Shannon entropy served as the measure of repertoire diversity, while the Gini coefficient captured V-J evenness. Clonotypes shared by more than one individual were considered public. Through fastp at Q25 and MiXCR, TCRdb rebuilt clones from the public reads, retaining in-frame beta chains. Every distinct CDR3 protein forms one entry, paired with its most common genes and DNA. TCRdb assigned the V and J calls; the authors' analysis was not used. This sample has hundreds of thousands of distinct CDR3 sequences in its table, and around a fifth of those were observed once. The top ten hold 29% of the sample.

Measured from the cysteine to the phenylalanine, the CDR3 is 15 residues long. Of all the DNA, just the CDR3 is kept, 45 bases in frame from base 1. V is cut by 1 base and J by 6 bases, and the space between the germline ends is 16 bases. Via the germline V gene (reference sequence), CDR1 is SGHNT and CDR2 YYREEE. The V and J genes are TRBV5-4 and TRBJ2-5, with TRBD2 as a weak D call on 6 bases. The sample consisted of peripheral blood mononuclear cells (PBMCs), taken when the disease was refractory, from a patient treated with antithyroid drugs. The source is a female donor with Graves disease. The CDR3 loop reads CASSLPTSPTKTQYF. The nucleotide sequence reads TGTGCCAGCAGCTTGCCCACTAGCCCCACAAAGACCCAGTACTTC.